This TCR beta chain stems from a study of T cell changes during pregnancy in multiple sclerosis. Here immunoSEQ multiplex PCR was the method, and the copy in TCRdb shows in-frame clones only, minus some. The table has around 80,000 clones, 92% seen once. This clone was detected once. From germline, CDR1 is LGHNT and CDR2 FRNRAP. V was trimmed by 4 bases and J by 6 bases, leaving 3 bases between them. The CDR3 covers 11 residues. This TCR was recovered from a female donor with multiple sclerosis, enrolled in a pregnancy study. The gene calls are TRBV12-5 and TRBJ2-2; the D is unclear. Here the sequenced sample was peripheral blood, taken before pregnancy. This CDR3 reads CASGSAGELFF. In DNA form, the CDR3 reads TGTGCTAGTGGTTCCGCCGGGGAGCTGTTTTTT.